These 28 T cell receptor beta chains were all obtained from the same sample, sequenced in a study of shared clonotypes between healthy human individuals. CD45RO-negative cells were positively selected for CCR7, leaving out terminally differentiated effector memory CD45RA+ cells. Some clones are missing from TCRdb's copy, which holds only in-frame ones; the method was immunoSEQ multiplex PCR. The sample includes some 600,000 clones, approximately 96% of them seen just once. The sample was naive CD8+ T cells sorted from blood. The source is a woman aged 25 to 39 in good health.

The chain employs TRBV28 and TRBJ2-5, with D uncertain. The germline V and J ends were trimmed by 4 bases and 0 bases, with 6 bases remaining between them. CDR1 and CDR2 (germline): MDHEN, SYDVKM. The CDR3 sequence is 13 residues long. The DNA of the CDR3 is TGTGCCAGCAGTTCCCGTTACCAAGAGACCCAGTACTTC. Its translation is CASSSRYQETQYF. The whole variable domain, remainder taken from reference TRBV28 and TRBJ2-5, is DVKVTQSSRYLVKRTGEKVFLECVQDMDHENMFWYRQDPGLGLRLIYFSYDVKMKEKGDIPEGYSVSREKKERFSLILESASTNQTSMYLCASSSRYQETQYFGPGTRLLVL.

The V gene is TRBV7-9, the J gene TRBJ1-2; D uncertain. The V and J ends lost 5 bases and 3 bases respectively, with 10 bases between them. Germline CDR1 and CDR2: SEHNR and FQNEAQ (reference sequence). This CDR3 has 13 residues. The CDR3 sequence: CASSEALDYGYTF. CDR3 nucleotide sequence: TGTGCCAGCAGCGAGGCACTGGACTATGGCTACACCTTC. The entire variable domain, with the rest obtained from reference TRBV7-9 and TRBJ1-2, is as follows: DTGVSQNPRHKITKRGQNVTFRCDPISEHNRLYWYRQTLGQGPEFLTYFQNEAQLEKSRLLSDRFSAERPKGSFSTLEIQRTEQGDSAMYLCASSEALDYGYTFGSGTRLTVV.

The genes are TRBV4-1 and TRBJ2-3; D unclear. CDR1 and CDR2 (germline): MGHRA, YSYEKL. This CDR3 is built from 13 residues. V lost 1 base to trimming and J lost 6 bases, with 8 bases between them. CDR3 nucleotide sequence: TGCGCCAGCAGCCAAGGATTGGCGGATACGCAGTATTTT. This encodes CASSQGLADTQYF.

Comments on this clone: An end of the junction does not agree with germline; a read error may underlie this. The genes are TRBV6-1 and TRBJ2-7; no clear D gene. CDR3 size: 10 residues. Germline CDR1 MNHNS, CDR2 SASEGT. The CDR3 loop reads CASSEGWVRF. CDR3 nucleotides: TGTGCCAGCAGTGAAGGTTGGGTACGGTTC.

This chain joins TRBV25-1 and TRBJ2-1, with D perhaps TRBD1 or TRBD2 (7 bases each). V lost 10 bases to trimming and J lost 3 bases, with 13 bases between them. CDR1 is MGHDK and CDR2 is SYGVNS in the germline V gene. The CDR3 runs to 13 residues. This CDR3 reads CAIQGGSYNEQFF. CDR3 bases: TGTGCCATCCAGGGGGGGAGCTACAATGAGCAGTTCTTC. Complete variable domain (other parts from reference TRBV25-1 and TRBJ2-1): EADIYQTPRYLVIGTGKKITLECSQTMGHDKMYWYQQDPGMELHLIHYSYGVNSTEKGDLSSESTVSRIRTEHFPLTLESARPSHTSQYLCAIQGGSYNEQFFGPGTRLTVL.

This chain connects TRBV6-1 to TRBJ1-4; TRBD1 agrees at 7 bases. The junction had 12 bases not matched to a gene; V was cut back by 0 bases and J by 8 bases. The germline V gene has CDR1 MNHNS and CDR2 SASEGT. The CDR3 loop spans 17 amino acids. Written as DNA, the CDR3 is TGTGCCAGCAGTGAAGCGGGTAATAGGGGGCTAGGGGAAAAACTGTTTTTT. Encoded protein: CASSEAGNRGLGEKLFF.

V usage is TRBV13 and J usage is TRBJ2-5; D ambiguous. The CDR3 consists of 15 residues. Trimming shortened V by 5 bases and J by 0 bases, and 13 bases separated the two germline ends. Germline CDR1 reads PRHDT; CDR2 reads FYEKMQ (reference sequence). CDR3 residues: CASSPHVRYQETQYF. The CDR3 nucleotides read TGTGCCAGCAGCCCCCATGTGCGGTACCAAGAGACCCAGTACTTC.

The rearrangement links TRBV19 to TRBJ2-2; D possibly corresponds to TRBD1 (6 bases). V lost 1 base to trimming and J lost 5 bases, with 20 bases between them. The CDR3 loop spans 18 amino acids. Looked up from germline, CDR1 is LNHDA and CDR2 is SQIVND (reference sequence). The CDR3 DNA sequence: TGTGCCAGTAGTATAGGACTAACTCAGACAGGCTCAACCGGGGAGCTGTTTTTT. This codes for CASSIGLTQTGSTGELFF.

The chain employs TRBV6-5 and TRBJ2-7; D possibly corresponds to TRBD1 (6 bases). The CDR3 runs to 14 residues. The germline V gene encodes CDR1 MNHEY and CDR2 SVGAGI. Trimming shortened V by 6 bases and J by 6 bases, and 18 bases separated the two germline ends. The CDR3 coding sequence is TGTGCCAGCAGCCCCTGGGGGCAAGTTCGCGAGCAGTACTTC. Protein sequence: CASSPWGQVREQYF.

V is TRBV27 and J is TRBJ2-1; D might be TRBD2 (5 bases). Trimming stripped 3 bases from V and 8 bases from J, with 11 bases between. CDR1 and CDR2 from the germline V gene are MNHEY and SMNVEV (reference sequence). The CDR3 has 13 residues. CDR3 region: CASSLVRADEQFF. The DNA of the CDR3 is TGTGCCAGCAGTTTGGTGAGGGCTGATGAGCAGTTCTTC.

V and J are TRBV7-6 and TRBJ2-1, with unresolved D. With 1 base removed from V and 0 bases from J, the gap between germline ends came to 13 bases. Germline CDR1 SGHVS, CDR2 FNYEAQ. The CDR3 is 17 residues long. CDR3 DNA sequence: TGTGCCAGCAGCTTAGTTTTGGACCGGATCTCCTACAATGAGCAGTTCTTC. Protein: CASSLVLDRISYNEQFF.

The chain uses TRBV7-6 and TRBJ1-1, with TRBD1 as a possible D gene (5 bases). The CDR3 has 14 residues. Germline CDR1 and CDR2: SGHVS and FNYEAQ. The ends were cut back, 2 bases at V and 4 bases at J, with 11 bases in the middle. The CDR3 reads CASSLWYGGTEAFF. The CDR3 DNA is TGTGCCAGCAGCTTATGGTATGGGGGCACTGAAGCTTTCTTT.

The V and J genes are TRBV9 and TRBJ1-3, with D possibly TRBD1 on 6 matching bases. CDR1 is SGDLS and CDR2 is YYNGEE in the germline V gene. The V and J ends lost 1 base and 1 base respectively, with 9 bases between them. There are 15 residues in the CDR3. The DNA for the CDR3 is TGTGCCAGCAGCGTAACAGGGTTGTCTGGAAACACCATATATTTT. Translation gives CASSVTGLSGNTIYF.

The chain links TRBV6-5 to TRBJ2-6; D gene unclear. This CDR3 is 14 amino acids long. V lost 4 bases and J lost 0, with 4 bases in between. Per the germline V gene, CDR1 is MNHEY and CDR2 is SVGAGI. CDR3 amino acids: CASSWGSGANVLTF. For the CDR3, the DNA is TGTGCCAGCAGTTGGGGCTCTGGGGCCAACGTCCTGACTTTC.

This chain connects TRBV6-5 to TRBJ1-2; D is possibly TRBD1 (6 bases). The V end lost 7 bases, the J end lost 7 bases, and 13 bases lay between the germline ends. Germline CDR1 MNHEY, CDR2 SVGAGI. The CDR3 length is 12 residues. CDR3 DNA: TGTGCCAGCACCTCAGGGGTACGTGGCTACACCTTC. Its protein is CASTSGVRGYTF.

CDR3 residues: CASSGQRSYNEQFF. CDR3 in DNA: TGCGCCAGCAGCGGACAGAGATCCTACAATGAGCAGTTCTTC. The chain employs TRBV4-1 and TRBJ2-1; the D gene is possibly TRBD1 (6 bases). Trimming removed 5 bases from V and 1 base from J, with 9 bases in between. There are 14 residues in the CDR3. CDR1 and CDR2 from the germline V gene are MGHRA and YSYEKL.

The chain couples TRBV28 to TRBJ2-1; 7 bases map to TRBD1. Unmatched junction bases numbered 5, after V lost 10 bases and J lost 2 bases. The germline gives CDR1 MDHEN, CDR2 SYDVKM. The CDR3 is 13 amino acids. CDR3 sequence (DNA): TGTGCCACTGAGGGGGCTCCCTACAATGAGCAGTTCTTC. This encodes CATEGAPYNEQFF.

CDR3 loop: CASSPPSSGNTIYF. As DNA, the CDR3 is TGTGCCAGCAGTCCACCAAGCTCTGGAAACACCATATATTTT. V gene TRBV9 combines with J gene TRBJ1-3; D remains ambiguous. Germline V lookup: CDR1 SGDLS, CDR2 YYNGEE. CDR3 length equals 14 residues. V was shortened by 5 bases and J by 0 bases, with 9 bases between the two germline ends.

CDR3 nucleotide sequence: TGTGCCAGCAGTTTAGATCCTGACGGCTCCAATCAGCCCCAGCATTTT. Translated: CASSLDPDGSNQPQHF. The rearrangement links TRBV27 to TRBJ1-5, with unresolved D. Trimming removed 2 bases at V and 3 bases at J, with 14 bases between. Looked up from germline, CDR1 is MNHEY and CDR2 is SMNVEV (reference sequence). This CDR3 is 16 amino acids long.

CDR3: CASSLSGTSGRDEQFF. The CDR3 DNA is TGTGCCAGCAGCCTCTCCGGGACTAGCGGGAGAGATGAGCAGTTCTTC. The rearrangement uses TRBV7-8 and TRBJ2-1; 14 bases match TRBD2. CDR1 and CDR2 from the germline V gene are SGHVS and FQNEAQ. The CDR3 has 16 residues. Unmatched junction bases numbered 8, after V lost 5 bases and J lost 8 bases.

The chain combines TRBV27 with TRBJ2-7, with 8 bases aligning to TRBD1. V was pared by 7 bases and J by 3 bases, with 8 bases of the junction left unmatched. Germline CDR1 and CDR2: MNHEY and SMNVEV (reference sequence). CDR3 length: 14 amino acids. CDR3 amino acids: CASTPTGASYEQYF. CDR3 sequence (DNA): TGTGCCAGCACCCCGACAGGGGCCAGCTACGAGCAGTACTTC.

The J gene is TRBJ2-5, the V gene TRBV6-4; D is perhaps TRBD1 (6 bases). The germline CDR1 and CDR2 sequences are MRHNA and SNTAGT. V lost 3 bases and J lost 2, with 19 bases in between. CDR3 size: 17 residues. The CDR3 bases are TGTGCCAGCAGTGATGTACAGGGATCTAAGGGACAAGAGACCCAGTACTTC. It codes for CASSDVQGSKGQETQYF.

The chain uses TRBV19 and TRBJ2-1, with 7 nucleotides matching TRBD2. This CDR3 has 16 amino acids. Trimming took 3 bases from V and 0 from J; bases not matched to a gene: 5. Germline-derived CDR1 and CDR2 are LNHDA and SQIVND (reference sequence). CDR3 DNA sequence: TGTGCCAGTAGTATTAGACTAGCCACCTCCTACAATGAGCAGTTCTTC. Its protein product is CASSIRLATSYNEQFF.

This CDR3 reads CASSQDSAGLVFF. The CDR3 DNA follows: TGTGCCAGCAGCCAAGACTCGGCAGGCCTTGTCTTCTTT. The chain carries TRBV14 and TRBJ1-1; D gene ambiguous. In germline, CDR1 is SGHDN, CDR2 FVKESK. The CDR3 totals 13 residues. Trimming took 0 bases from V and 14 from J, leaving 16 bases between them. The variable domain in full, with the rest retrieved from reference TRBV14 and TRBJ1-1, is EAGVTQFPSHSVIEKGQTVTLRCDPISGHDNLYWYRRVMGKEIKFLLHFVKESKQDESGMPNNRFLAERTGGTYSTLKVQPAELEDSGVYFCASSQDSAGLVFFGQGTRLTVV.

The chain employs TRBV9 and TRBJ2-4; a weak D match, TRBD2 (5 bases). V was cut by 3 bases and J by 15 bases, with 16 bases left in between. The V gene's germline CDR1 is SGDLS and CDR2 YYNGEE. This CDR3 region has 12 residues. The CDR3 DNA reads as TGTGCCAGCAGCGACATTCTCGGGGTTTGGTACTTC. It is translated as CASSDILGVWYF. The entire variable domain, with the rest obtained from reference TRBV9 and TRBJ2-4, is as follows: DSGVTQTPKHLITATGQRVTLRCSPRSGDLSVYWYQQSLDQGLQFLIQYYNGEERAKGNILERFSAQQFPDLHSELNLSSLELGDSALYFCASSDILGVWYFGAGTRLSVL.

The rearrangement links TRBV29-1 to TRBJ2-1; D possibly matches TRBD1 or TRBD2 (5 bases each). V was shortened by 4 bases and J by 9 bases, with 13 bases between the two germline ends. CDR1 SQVTM and CDR2 ANQGSEA come from the germline V gene. This CDR3 is 12 amino acids long. CDR3 residues: CSVGGQGSEQFF. The CDR3 coding sequence is TGCAGCGTTGGCGGGCAGGGCAGTGAGCAGTTCTTC.

The gene calls are TRBV19 and TRBJ2-1; TRBD2 agrees at 13 bases. V lost 6 bases and J lost 4; bases outside the gene matches: 0. The CDR3 runs 14 residues. In germline, CDR1 is LNHDA, CDR2 SQIVND (reference sequence). The CDR3 coding sequence is TGTGCCAGTAGGGGACTAGCGGGGTACAATGAGCAGTTCTTC. Encoded protein: CASRGLAGYNEQFF.

For this clone: At one end, the junction sequence differs from germline, possibly due to a read error. This chain connects TRBV5-1 to TRBJ1-6; D is undetermined. CDR3 length: 8 residues. Germline-derived CDR1 and CDR2 are SGHRS and YFSETQ. This chain's CDR3 is CASSSRYF. The DNA for the CDR3 is TGCGCCAGCAGCTCGAGATATTTT. The full variable domain, with the rest looked up from reference TRBV5-1 and TRBJ1-6, is KAGVTQTPRYLIKTRGQQVTLSCSPISGHRSVSWYQQTPGQGLQFLFEYFSETQRNKGNFPGRFSGRQFSNSRSEMNVSTLELGDSALYLCASSSRYFGNGTRLTVT.